The rows below give T cell receptor beta chains drawn from one sample of a study of blood T cell repertoires in COVID-19. Assay used: immunoSEQ multiplex PCR; TCRdb lists only in-frame clones, some missing. The table has around 85,000 clones, 90% seen once; the top ten hold roughly 4.5%. The sequencing input was peripheral blood. All receptors derive from a woman aged 80 or over with active or convalescent COVID-19. Each CDR3 is given with its conserved first and last residue. The order of the fields is CDR3 protein, J gene, V gene.

CASSGQGAGTEAFF TRBJ1-1 TRBV5-1
CASSPLSGGTDTQYF TRBJ2-3 TRBV18
CASSSLIQGYNEQFF TRBJ2-1 TRBV11-2
CASSYPTEAEQFF TRBJ2-1 TRBV6-2/TRBV6-3
CASSVEGEVAFF TRBJ1-1 TRBV2
CASSIRGSSDTQYF TRBJ2-3 TRBV9
CASSFISSSYEQYF TRBJ2-7 TRBV5-1
CASSPGQGGNTEAFF TRBJ1-1 TRBV19
CASSPGLLAGVYYEQFF TRBJ2-1 TRBV3-1/TRBV3-2
CAISSTGVNTEAFF TRBJ1-1 TRBV10-3
CASSLVPSGRALVGELFF TRBJ2-2 TRBV7-2
CASRRDRGNGYTF TRBJ1-2 TRBV5-1
CASGIAGVYNEQFF TRBJ2-1 TRBV27
CSASGGPLDEQYF TRBJ2-7 TRBV20-1
CASSILASNYGYTF TRBJ1-2 TRBV19
CASWGEGYTF TRBJ1-2 TRBV7-9
CASSLAGAYNEQFF TRBJ2-1 TRBV6-6
CASSKDSSSYNEQFF TRBJ2-1 TRBV19
CASSSGGQSSYEQYF TRBJ2-7 TRBV5-4
CASSDPSSSYEQYF TRBJ2-7 TRBV10-1
CASSQVGGLGSPLHF TRBJ1-6 TRBV4-3
CASSYTSGNNNEQFF TRBJ2-1 TRBV6-6
CASSLGPSERHNEQFF TRBJ2-1 TRBV5-1